The clone carrying this T cell receptor beta chain has ten or more counts. What it binds is unknown. The CDR3 runs 13 residues. The V end lost 2 bases, the J end lost 4 bases, and 7 bases lay between the germline ends. This record comes from a study of response to subunit inactivated influenza vaccine. Overall study results and limits: Each seasonal influenza vaccination recruits few new T cells, the authors suggested.

A single record per CDR3 protein comes from TCRdb applying MiXCR to the RT-PCR reads. Of about 650,000 distinct CDR3 sequences detected, more than 15% appear once; the ten largest clones hold 11%. The input for sequencing was PBMCs from blood, taken approximately 12 days after vaccination. This sequence was found in a man in his fifties who received an inactivated influenza vaccine. The V gene is TRBV12-3 or TRBV12-4, the J gene TRBJ2-3; D is uncertain. The CDR3 here is CASSLMGSDTQYF. The CDR3 region has the DNA TGTGCCAGCAGTTTAATGGGGTCAGATACGCAGTATTTT.